This T cell receptor beta chain was captured by sequencing in a study of T cell repertoires in cytomegalovirus infection. Study-level background: It was recently identified HLA-C-restricted and well-studied HLA-B-restricted CMV epitopes that the study used. A matching HLA type, together with CMV infection, was signaled by public TCR beta signatures.

Findings and caveats of the study: In two of eight donors, the top clonotype was HLA-C-restricted CMV-specific. People with CMV and the relevant HLA were identified by cumulative public TCR beta family frequency.

Comments on this clonotype: Antigen: not known.

CDR1 is GTSNPN and CDR2 is SVGIG in the germline V gene (reference sequence). The CDR3 consists of 14 residues. The V end was cut by 0 bases, the J end by 2 bases, with 11 bases between. Each CDR3 protein is one row after TCRdb ran MiXCR on the reads. The sample carries 70,000 or so distinct CDR3 sequences, about 27% recorded once. The clonotype was recovered from a human donor in good health (CMV status not recorded). Some clones in this sample may be carry-over from other donors' samples. Sequenced material: CD8+ T cells from cultured PBMCs, taken from culture after CMV antigen stimulation. The rearrangement links TRBV30 to TRBJ2-7, with D possibly being TRBD2 (5 bases). The CDR3 is CAWSVGGLAYEQYF. The CDR3 DNA follows: TGTGCCTGGAGTGTCGGCGGGCTCGCCTACGAGCAGTACTTC.